The 23 T cell receptor beta chains below all came from one sample that was sequenced in a study of STAT3 mutations in large granular lymphocyte leukemia. Clones were read by immunoSEQ multiplex PCR, and TCRdb kept only the in-frame ones, dropping some. The repertoire holds around 5,400 clones, with around 42% as singletons. General study results and limits: At least one immunodominant TCR beta clonotype appeared in every T-cell large granular lymphocyte leukemia patient.

Which antigens these TCRs recognize remains unknown. Sequencing was performed on peripheral blood mononuclear cells. The receptors derive from a woman aged 70-85 years with T-cell large granular lymphocyte leukemia. Some clones in this sample may be carry-over from other donors' samples.

This chain connects TRBV7-9 to TRBJ1-4, with D perhaps TRBD1 (6 bases). With 4 bases removed from V and 3 bases from J, the gap between germline ends came to 12 bases. In germline, CDR1 is SEHNR, CDR2 FQNEAQ (reference sequence). The CDR3 is 15 residues long. For the CDR3, the DNA is TGTGCCAGCAGCTACGGGGGCCCAGCTAATGAAAAACTGTTTTTT. This codes for CASSYGGPANEKLFF.

The V call is TRBV5-6, the J call TRBJ2-7; tentatively, D is TRBD1 (6 bases). Trimming left V 0 bases short and J 4 bases short, with 8 bases between. The CDR3 is 13 amino acids. The germline V gene has CDR1 SGHDT and CDR2 YYEEEE. The CDR3 here is CASSLADRYEQYF. DNA of the CDR3: TGTGCCAGCAGCTTGGCAGACAGGTACGAGCAGTACTTC.

This rearrangement joins TRBV5-8 to TRBJ1-1, with 9 bases matching TRBD1. The CDR3 is made up of 17 amino acids. Germline CDR1 SGHTS, CDR2 YDEGEE. V lost 3 bases, J lost 3 bases, and 12 bases stayed unmatched. The CDR3 spells CASSSGTGMAPDTEAFF. CDR3 nucleotide sequence: TGTGCCAGCAGCTCCGGGACAGGGATGGCTCCGGACACTGAAGCTTTCTTT.

The CDR3 sequence: CSVRQGAGETQYF. CDR3 DNA: TGCAGCGTTAGACAGGGGGCAGGGGAGACCCAGTACTTC. The rearrangement uses TRBV29-1 and TRBJ2-5; TRBD1 matches 10 bases. The CDR3 spans 13 residues. V lost 5 bases to trimming and J lost 5 bases; unmatched junction nucleotides: 5. Germline-derived CDR1 and CDR2 are SQVTM and ANQGSEA.

This clone was recorded a few times. V usage is TRBV9 and J usage is TRBJ1-2, with D possibly being TRBD1 (5 bases). This CDR3 spans 16 amino acids. Trimming took 0 bases from V and 5 from J, leaving 17 bases between them. CDR1 SGDLS and CDR2 YYNGEE come from the germline V gene. The CDR3 spells CASSVGLGYGAYGYTF. CDR3 nucleotide sequence: TGTGCCAGCAGCGTAGGGTTAGGGTATGGGGCGTATGGCTACACCTTC.

V usage is TRBV27 and J usage is TRBJ2-5; TRBD1 matches at 9 bases. V dropped 6 bases and J dropped 5; count of bases not matched to a gene: 1. Germline lookup yields CDR1 MNHEY and CDR2 SMNVEV (reference sequence). CDR3 length: 12 amino acids. In DNA, the CDR3 is TGTGCCAGCAGGGACAGGGGTGAGACCCAGTACTTC. This sequence encodes CASRDRGETQYF.

The V gene is TRBV5-1, the J gene TRBJ2-7; D is unresolved. V was trimmed by 4 bases and J by 2 bases, leaving 16 bases between them. CDR1 and CDR2 (germline): SGHRS, YFSETQ. This CDR3 region has 15 residues. CDR3 loop: CASSPAVSNPYEQYF. CDR3 nucleotide sequence: TGCGCCAGCAGCCCCGCGGTTAGTAACCCCTACGAGCAGTACTTC.

The rearrangement uses TRBV9 and TRBJ2-3; D possibly corresponds to TRBD2 (5 bases). Germline V lookup: CDR1 SGDLS, CDR2 YYNGEE. The CDR3 extends over 14 amino acids. V gave up 0 bases and J gave up 7 bases, with 12 bases separating them. CDR3 coding DNA: TGTGCCAGCAGCGTAGTGGACTCCCTTAATACGCAGTATTTT. Protein product: CASSVVDSLNTQYF.

This chain links TRBV25-1 with TRBJ2-1; 9 bases fit TRBD1. CDR3 length equals 16 residues. Unmatched junction bases numbered 13, after V lost 6 bases and J lost 7 bases. In germline, CDR1 is MGHDK, CDR2 SYGVNS. Here the CDR3 DNA reads TGTGCCAGCAGGGACCCGGATTTGACAGGGGGGAATGAGCAGTTCTTC. This translates into CASRDPDLTGGNEQFF.

DNA for the CDR3: TGTGCCAGCAGCTTACGCAGAGAATATGGCTACACCTTC. This translates into CASSLRREYGYTF. The chain combines TRBV5-4 with TRBJ1-2; the D is unclear. The V and J ends lost 2 bases and 5 bases respectively, with 10 bases between them. The germline CDR1 and CDR2 sequences are SGHNT and YYREEE (reference sequence). The CDR3 runs 13 residues. The full variable domain, in which reference TRBV5-4 and TRBJ1-2 provide the parts outside the CDR3, is ETGVTQSPTHLIKTRGQQVTLRCSSQSGHNTVSWYQQALGQGPQFIFQYYREEENGRGNFPPRFSGLQFPNYSSELNVNALELDDSALYLCASSLRREYGYTFGSGTRLTVV.

V usage is TRBV5-6 and J usage is TRBJ1-4; 10 bases match TRBD1. V dropped 0 bases and J dropped 5; count of bases not matched to a gene: 7. Germline V CDR1 and CDR2: SGHDT, YYEEEE. The CDR3 length is 17 residues. The CDR3 DNA follows: TGTGCCAGCAGCTTGGACCTCAGGACAGGGGGAAATGAAAAACTGTTTTTT. It encodes CASSLDLRTGGNEKLFF. Full variable domain (outside the CDR3, taken from reference TRBV5-6 and TRBJ1-4): DAGVTQSPTHLIKTRGQQVTLRCSPKSGHDTVSWYQQALGQGPQFIFQYYEEEERQRGNFPDRFSGHQFPNYSSELNVNALLLGDSALYLCASSLDLRTGGNEKLFFGSGTQLSVL.

The CDR3 loop is CASSLWTETNYGYTF. For the CDR3, the DNA is TGTGCCAGCAGCTTATGGACAGAGACTAACTATGGCTACACCTTC. V and J are TRBV7-2 and TRBJ1-2; perhaps TRBD1 as D (6 bases). The CDR3 is 15 residues long. Germline assignment: CDR1 SGHTA and CDR2 FQGNSA. Trimming shortened V by 2 bases and J by 0 bases, and 10 bases separated the two germline ends.

V gene TRBV5-4 combines with J gene TRBJ1-4; 10 nucleotides agree with TRBD1. There are 16 residues in the CDR3. Germline lookup yields CDR1 SGHNT and CDR2 YYREEE (reference sequence). The trim removed 4 bases at V and 4 bases at J, leaving 7 bases unmatched. The CDR3 nucleotides are TGTGCCAGCAGCCACCGGGACAGGGGATATAATGAAAAACTGTTTTTT. Protein: CASSHRDRGYNEKLFF.

The J gene is TRBJ2-7, the V gene TRBV7-9; 14 bases match TRBD2. CDR1 is SEHNR, CDR2 FQNEAQ, per germline (reference sequence). The CDR3 extends over 16 amino acids. Trimming cost V 1 base and J 7 bases; bases outside gene matches: 6. The CDR3 loop reads CASSLGGTSGSEEQYF. DNA for the CDR3: TGTGCCAGCAGCTTAGGAGGGACTAGCGGGAGTGAGGAGCAGTACTTC. Variable domain in full (rest from reference TRBV7-9 and TRBJ2-7): DTGVSQNPRHKITKRGQNVTFRCDPISEHNRLYWYRQTLGQGPEFLTYFQNEAQLEKSRLLSDRFSAERPKGSFSTLEIQRTEQGDSAMYLCASSLGGTSGSEEQYFGPGTRLTVT.

CDR3 coding DNA: TGTGCCAGCACCCTGGTGGGGGGAGGGTACTACGAGCAGTACTTC. Translated, it gives CASTLVGGGYYEQYF. This chain links TRBV6-6 with TRBJ2-7, with TRBD2 identical over 7 bases. Germline CDR1 is MNHNY and CDR2 is SVGAGI (reference sequence). CDR3 length equals 15 residues. V shed 7 bases, J shed 3 bases, and the junction held 12 bases outside the gene matches.

This clone was counted a few times. The chain recombines TRBV15 with TRBJ1-3, with D maybe TRBD1 (5 bases). Trimming shortened V by 8 bases and J by 0 bases, and 17 bases separated the two germline ends. The CDR3 consists of 16 residues. The germline CDR1 and CDR2 sequences are LNHNV and YYDKDF (reference sequence). CDR3 sequence reads: CATADGHPGSGNTIYF. The CDR3 DNA sequence: TGTGCCACCGCAGATGGACATCCTGGCTCTGGAAACACCATATATTTT.

This clone was seen more than once but under ten times. The V gene is TRBV4-1, the J gene TRBJ1-2; D gene ambiguous. The V and J ends lost 1 base and 6 bases respectively, with 24 bases between them. Germline V gene sequence: CDR1 MGHRA, CDR2 YSYEKL. This CDR3 comprises 18 residues. The CDR3 protein is CASSQVFGSGEGLHGYTF. The CDR3 DNA sequence: TGCGCCAGCAGCCAAGTATTCGGGTCGGGAGAAGGCCTTCATGGCTACACCTTC.

This chain connects TRBV5-1 to TRBJ2-4; perhaps TRBD2 as D (5 bases). Between the trimmed V and J ends, which lost 0 bases and 0 bases, there was a span of 10 bases. In germline, CDR1 is SGHRS, CDR2 YFSETQ. This CDR3 has 16 residues. Here the CDR3 reads CASSLAPGIAKNIQYF. Here the CDR3 DNA reads TGCGCCAGCAGCTTGGCCCCGGGAATAGCCAAAAACATTCAGTACTTC.

This clone was detected only a few times. The rearrangement links TRBV29-1 to TRBJ2-7, with D unclear. V shed 4 bases and J shed 0 bases, with 7 bases lying between them. The germline V gene encodes CDR1 SQVTM and CDR2 ANQGSEA. The CDR3 extends over 12 amino acids. The CDR3 region is CSVVSSSYEQYF. CDR3 nucleotides: TGCAGCGTTGTGAGCAGCTCCTACGAGCAGTACTTC.

This clone was recorded a few times. J is TRBJ2-7 and V is TRBV4-1, with 7 bases aligning to TRBD2. CDR1 and CDR2 (germline): MGHRA, YSYEKL. The CDR3 contains 16 residues. The junction had 8 bases not matched to a gene; V was cut back by 3 bases and J by 0 bases. CDR3 residues: CASSHSPSGFSYEQYF. The CDR3, as DNA: TGCGCCAGCAGCCACTCTCCTAGCGGATTCTCCTACGAGCAGTACTTC.

This sequence joins TRBV6-1 and TRBJ1-3; D unresolved. Trimming left V 3 bases short and J 0 bases short, with 6 bases between. Germline loops: CDR1 MNHNS, CDR2 SASEGT. CDR3 length: 14 amino acids. CDR3 nucleotides: TGTGCCAGCAGTGACGGCATCTCTGGAAACACCATATATTTT. Its protein product is CASSDGISGNTIYF.

This clone was seen more than once but under ten times. V and J are TRBV18 and TRBJ2-5, with TRBD2 as a possible D gene (6 bases). V lost 3 bases and J lost 3, with 8 bases in between. Germline CDR1 reads KGHSH; CDR2 reads LQKENI. The CDR3 has 13 amino acids. The chain's CDR3 is CASSPPGEETQYF. CDR3 in DNA: TGTGCCAGCTCACCCCCGGGGGAAGAGACCCAGTACTTC.

This clone is judged medium-sized (0.01 to 0.1%). The chain employs TRBV5-1 and TRBJ2-3; 12 nucleotides agree with TRBD1. Losses at the gene ends were 7 bases for V and 3 bases for J; bases not matched to a gene: 9. The germline V gene has CDR1 SGHRS and CDR2 YFSETQ. The CDR3 contains 16 residues. The CDR3 nucleotides are TGCGCCAGCTATAGGGGACAGGGGGCTGGAACAGATACGCAGTATTTT. Protein sequence: CASYRGQGAGTDTQYF.